Shown below are 2 T cell receptor beta chains from a single sample sequenced in a study of T-cell reconstitution after alpha-beta-depleted transplantation in children. Preparing the TCRbeta library involved the use of unique molecular identifiers. TCRdb fed the PCR reads into MiXCR, producing one record per CDR3 protein. The sample has over 80,000 distinct CDR3 sequences; roughly a quarter are singletons. Sequences were derived from PBMCs, sampled before TCRalphabeta/CD19-depleted stem cell transplant. These receptors all stem from a boy aged 2 to 10 with acute lymphoblastic leukemia, due to receive a stem cell transplant.

This clonotype was seen a few times. V is TRBV2 and J is TRBJ2-1; TRBD2 matches 11 bases. The junction had 6 bases not matched to a gene; V was cut back by 10 bases and J by 4 bases. Germline CDR1 reads SNHLY; CDR2 reads FYNNEI. This CDR3 contains 14 residues. The CDR3 DNA is TGTGCCACTGGGACTAGCGGAGTGTACAATGAGCAGTTCTTC. It is translated as CATGTSGVYNEQFF.

The DNA of the CDR3 is TGTGCCAGCAGTTTAGTGGGGGTGCTGTCCACCGGGGAGCTGTTTTTT. Its protein product is CASSLVGVLSTGELFF. The chain recombines TRBV12-3 or TRBV12-4 with TRBJ2-2; D tentatively reads TRBD1 or TRBD2 (5 bases each). The CDR3 totals 16 residues. Between the trimmed V and J ends, which lost 1 base and 4 bases, there was a span of 13 bases.